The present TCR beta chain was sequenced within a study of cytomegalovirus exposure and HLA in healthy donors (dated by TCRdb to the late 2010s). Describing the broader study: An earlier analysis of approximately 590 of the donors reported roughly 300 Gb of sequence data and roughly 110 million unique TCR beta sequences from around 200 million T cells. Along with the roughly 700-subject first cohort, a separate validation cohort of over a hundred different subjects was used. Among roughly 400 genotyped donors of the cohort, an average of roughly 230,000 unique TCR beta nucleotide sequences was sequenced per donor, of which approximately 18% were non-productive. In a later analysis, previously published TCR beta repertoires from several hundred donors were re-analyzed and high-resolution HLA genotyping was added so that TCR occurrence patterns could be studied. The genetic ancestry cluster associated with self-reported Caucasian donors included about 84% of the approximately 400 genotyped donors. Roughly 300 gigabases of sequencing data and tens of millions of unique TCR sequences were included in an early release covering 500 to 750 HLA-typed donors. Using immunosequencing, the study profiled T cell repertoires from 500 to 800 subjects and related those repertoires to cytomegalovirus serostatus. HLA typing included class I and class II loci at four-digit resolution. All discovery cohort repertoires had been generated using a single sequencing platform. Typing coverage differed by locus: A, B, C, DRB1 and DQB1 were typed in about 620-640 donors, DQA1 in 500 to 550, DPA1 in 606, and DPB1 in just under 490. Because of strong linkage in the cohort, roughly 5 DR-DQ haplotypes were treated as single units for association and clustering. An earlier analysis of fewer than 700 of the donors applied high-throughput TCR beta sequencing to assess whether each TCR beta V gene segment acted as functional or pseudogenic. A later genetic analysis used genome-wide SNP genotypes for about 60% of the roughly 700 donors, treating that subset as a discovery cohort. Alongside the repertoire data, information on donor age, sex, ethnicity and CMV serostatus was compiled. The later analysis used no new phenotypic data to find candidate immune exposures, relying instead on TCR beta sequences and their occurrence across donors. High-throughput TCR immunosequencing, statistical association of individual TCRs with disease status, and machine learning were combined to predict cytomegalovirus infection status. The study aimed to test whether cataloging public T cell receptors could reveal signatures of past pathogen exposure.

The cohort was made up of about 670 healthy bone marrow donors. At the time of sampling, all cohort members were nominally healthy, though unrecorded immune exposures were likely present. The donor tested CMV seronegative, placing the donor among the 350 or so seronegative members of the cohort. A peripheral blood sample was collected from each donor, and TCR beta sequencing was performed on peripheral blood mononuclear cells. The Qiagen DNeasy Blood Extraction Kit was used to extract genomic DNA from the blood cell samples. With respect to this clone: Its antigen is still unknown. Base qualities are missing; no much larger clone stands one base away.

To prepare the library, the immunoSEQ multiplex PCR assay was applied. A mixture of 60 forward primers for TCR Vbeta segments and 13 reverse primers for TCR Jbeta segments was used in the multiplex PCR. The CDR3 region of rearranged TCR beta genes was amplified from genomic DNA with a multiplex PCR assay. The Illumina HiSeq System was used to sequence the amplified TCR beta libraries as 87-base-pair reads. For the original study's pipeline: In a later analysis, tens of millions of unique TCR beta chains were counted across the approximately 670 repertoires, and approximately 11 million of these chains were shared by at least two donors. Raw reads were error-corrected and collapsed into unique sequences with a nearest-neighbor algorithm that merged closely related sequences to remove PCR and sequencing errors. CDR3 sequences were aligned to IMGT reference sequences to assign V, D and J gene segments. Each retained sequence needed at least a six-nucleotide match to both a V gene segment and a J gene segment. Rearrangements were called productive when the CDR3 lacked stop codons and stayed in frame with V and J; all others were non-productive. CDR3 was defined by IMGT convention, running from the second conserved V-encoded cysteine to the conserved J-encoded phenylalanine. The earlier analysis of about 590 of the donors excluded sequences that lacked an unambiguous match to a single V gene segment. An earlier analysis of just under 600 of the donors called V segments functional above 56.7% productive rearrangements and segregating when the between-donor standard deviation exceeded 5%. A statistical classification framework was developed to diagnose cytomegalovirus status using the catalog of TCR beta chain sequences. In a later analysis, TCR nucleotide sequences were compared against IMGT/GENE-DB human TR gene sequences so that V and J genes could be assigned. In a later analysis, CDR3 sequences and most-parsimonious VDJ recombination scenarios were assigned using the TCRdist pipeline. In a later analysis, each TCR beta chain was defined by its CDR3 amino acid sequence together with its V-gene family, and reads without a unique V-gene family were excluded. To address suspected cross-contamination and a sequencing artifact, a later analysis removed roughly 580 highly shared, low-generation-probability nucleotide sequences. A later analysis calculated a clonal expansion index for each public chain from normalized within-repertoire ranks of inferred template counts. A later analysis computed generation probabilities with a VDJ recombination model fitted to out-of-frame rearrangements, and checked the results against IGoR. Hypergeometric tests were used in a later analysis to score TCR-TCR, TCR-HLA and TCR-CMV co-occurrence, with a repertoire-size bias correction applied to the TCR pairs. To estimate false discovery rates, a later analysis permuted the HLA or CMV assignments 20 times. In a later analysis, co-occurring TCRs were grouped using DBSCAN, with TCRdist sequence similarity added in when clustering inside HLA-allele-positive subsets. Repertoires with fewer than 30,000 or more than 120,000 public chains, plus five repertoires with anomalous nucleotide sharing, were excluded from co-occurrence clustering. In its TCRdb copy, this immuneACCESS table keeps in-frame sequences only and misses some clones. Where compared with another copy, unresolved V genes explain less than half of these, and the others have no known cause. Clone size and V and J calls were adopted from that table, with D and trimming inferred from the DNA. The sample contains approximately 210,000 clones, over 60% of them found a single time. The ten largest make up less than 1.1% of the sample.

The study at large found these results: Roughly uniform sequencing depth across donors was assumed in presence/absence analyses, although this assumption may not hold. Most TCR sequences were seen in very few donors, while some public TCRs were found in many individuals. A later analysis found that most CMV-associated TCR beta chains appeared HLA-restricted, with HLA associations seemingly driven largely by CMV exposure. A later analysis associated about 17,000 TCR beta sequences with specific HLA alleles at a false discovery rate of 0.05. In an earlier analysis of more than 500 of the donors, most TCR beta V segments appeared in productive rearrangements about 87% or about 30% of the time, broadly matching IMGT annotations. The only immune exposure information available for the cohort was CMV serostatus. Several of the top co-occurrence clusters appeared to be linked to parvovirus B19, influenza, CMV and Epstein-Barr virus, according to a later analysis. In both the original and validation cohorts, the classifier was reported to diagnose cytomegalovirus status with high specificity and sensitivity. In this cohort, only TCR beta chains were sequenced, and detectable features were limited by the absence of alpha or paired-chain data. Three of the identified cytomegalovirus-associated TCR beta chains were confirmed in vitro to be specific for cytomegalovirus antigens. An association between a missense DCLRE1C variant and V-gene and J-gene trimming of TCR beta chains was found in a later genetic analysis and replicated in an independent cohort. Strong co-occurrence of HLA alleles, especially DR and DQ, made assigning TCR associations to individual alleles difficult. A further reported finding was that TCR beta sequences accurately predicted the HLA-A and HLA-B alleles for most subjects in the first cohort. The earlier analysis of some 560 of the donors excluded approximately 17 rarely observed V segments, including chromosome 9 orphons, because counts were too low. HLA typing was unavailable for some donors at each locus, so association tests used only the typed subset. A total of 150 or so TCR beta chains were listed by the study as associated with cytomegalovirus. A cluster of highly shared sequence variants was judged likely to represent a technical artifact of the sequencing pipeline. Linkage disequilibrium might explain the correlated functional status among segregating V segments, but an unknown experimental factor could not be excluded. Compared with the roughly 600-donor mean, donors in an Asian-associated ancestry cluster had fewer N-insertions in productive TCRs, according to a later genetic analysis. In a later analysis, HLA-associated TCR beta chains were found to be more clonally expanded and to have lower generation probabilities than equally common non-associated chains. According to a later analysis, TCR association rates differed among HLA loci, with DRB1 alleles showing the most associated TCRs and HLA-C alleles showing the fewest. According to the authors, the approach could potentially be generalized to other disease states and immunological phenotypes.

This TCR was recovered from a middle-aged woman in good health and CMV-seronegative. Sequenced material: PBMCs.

The DNA sequence is given as TGTGCCAGCAGCTTAGGAGGGGAGGCGAACACTGAAGCTTTCTTT. Its translation is CASSLGGEANTEAFF. The receptor chain draws on TRBV7-2 and TRBJ1-1; the D gene is perhaps TRBD1, from 5 matching bases. The CDR3 starts with the cysteine, ends with the phenylalanine, and has 15 residues. Only the CDR3 portion is preserved as DNA: 45 bases, with reading frame beginning at the first base. V lost 1 base and J lost 1 base; the stretch between them is 10 bases long. In the germline V gene, CDR1 corresponds to SGHTA and CDR2 to FQGNSA.